This TCR beta chain stems from a study of beta chain features in type 1 diabetes. Notes on the study in general: Junctions at VDJ sites from type 1 diabetes patients had fewer insertions and more deletions.

CDR3 size: 15 residues. Germline V gene lookup returns CDR1 SGHVS and CDR2 FQNEAQ. Trimming cost V 5 bases and J 0 bases, with 11 bases left between them. Reverse transcription of all isolated RNA meant that expressed TCRB transcripts were sequenced. Sequenced by immunoSEQ multiplex PCR; TCRdb stores in-frame clones only, minus some. The sample has about 350,000 clones; around 19% are singletons. This clone was counted a few times. As yet, its antigen is unknown. The rearrangement joins TRBV7-8 to TRBJ1-5; D possibly corresponds to TRBD1 (5 bases). The sample comprised naive CD4+ T cells from blood. The receptor was derived from a woman under 30 in good health. Here the CDR3 DNA reads TGTGCCAGCAGCCCGGACGGACATAGCAATCAGCCCCAGCATTTT. This encodes CASSPDGHSNQPQHF.